Listed below are T cell receptor beta chains from one sample, sequenced in a study of tumor T cells in aggressive B-cell lymphoma. The table came from immunoSEQ multiplex PCR; TCRdb's copy has only in-frame clones and leaves some out. The data hold roughly 5,300 clones, with about 90% observed a single time. The sequenced material came from tumor tissue. Receptors were obtained from an adult with diffuse large B cell lymphoma. Both conserved end residues are part of each CDR3. A D gene is named only where the DNA matches it firmly. Clone size appears in some rows only: once, few, many, or a class for an expanded clone.

v_call: TRBV13
d_call: NA
j_call: TRBJ2-1
clone_size: NA
cdr3_length: 13
cdr3_nt: TGTGCCAGCAGCGCGGCAGGGGGGAGTAGACAGTTCTTC
cdr3_aa: CASSAAGGSRQFF

v_call: TRBV4-1
d_call: NA
j_call: TRBJ1-2
clone_size: NA
cdr3_length: 13
cdr3_nt: TGCGCCAGCAGCCAAGTCGGGAGTGGCCAGCTCGCCTTC
cdr3_aa: CASSQVGSGQLAF

v_call: TRBV19
d_call: NA
j_call: TRBJ2-5
clone_size: NA
cdr3_length: 14
cdr3_nt: TGTGCCAGTAGTCAGGGGACGTACCAAGAGACCCAGTACTTC
cdr3_aa: CASSQGTYQETQYF

v_call: TRBV6-5
d_call: NA
j_call: TRBJ1-4
clone_size: NA
cdr3_length: 14
cdr3_nt: TGTGCCAGCAGTAATCACCTAGGTGGCGAAAAACTGTTTTTT
cdr3_aa: CASSNHLGGEKLFF

v_call: TRBV7-9
d_call: NA
j_call: TRBJ2-3
clone_size: once
cdr3_length: 15
cdr3_nt: TGTGCCAGCAGTTTAACCTCGGGGGTCACAGATACGCAGTATTTT
cdr3_aa: CASSLTSGVTDTQYF

v_call: TRBV30
d_call: TRBD1
j_call: TRBJ2-3
clone_size: once
cdr3_length: 15
cdr3_nt: TGTGCCTGGAGCCCGGGACAGGGGAGCACAGATACGCAGTATTTT
cdr3_aa: CAWSPGQGSTDTQYF

v_call: TRBV7-9
d_call: TRBD1
j_call: TRBJ2-5
clone_size: NA
cdr3_length: 14
cdr3_nt: TGTGCCAGCAGGGACAGGGCCAGCCAAGAGACCCAGTACTTC
cdr3_aa: CASRDRASQETQYF

v_call: TRBV4-1
d_call: NA
j_call: TRBJ1-2
clone_size: NA
cdr3_length: 14
cdr3_nt: TGCGCCAGCTCCTTGTTGGGGGCTCTTAATGGCTACACCTTC
cdr3_aa: CASSLLGALNGYTF

v_call: TRBV7-2
d_call: TRBD2
j_call: TRBJ2-5
clone_size: NA
cdr3_length: 15
cdr3_nt: TGTGCCAGCAGCCATAGCGGGGGGGCTCAAGAGACCCAGTACTTC
cdr3_aa: CASSHSGGAQETQYF

v_call: TRBV5-1
d_call: NA
j_call: TRBJ1-2
clone_size: NA
cdr3_length: 14
cdr3_nt: TGCGCCAGCAGCTTGGATCGGGGAGGCTATGGCTACACCTTC
cdr3_aa: CASSLDRGGYGYTF

v_call: TRBV5-4
d_call: TRBD1
j_call: TRBJ1-5
clone_size: NA
cdr3_length: 14
cdr3_nt: TGTGCCAGCAGCGAACAGGGGAGCAATCAGCCCCAGCATTTT
cdr3_aa: CASSEQGSNQPQHF

v_call: TRBV5-1
d_call: NA
j_call: TRBJ2-1
clone_size: NA
cdr3_length: 14
cdr3_nt: TGCGCCAGCAGCTTGTATGGGCGGGACAATGAGCAGTTCTTC
cdr3_aa: CASSLYGRDNEQFF

v_call: TRBV9
d_call: NA
j_call: TRBJ1-5
clone_size: few
cdr3_length: 15
cdr3_nt: TGTGCCAGCAGCGTAGGAGGGGGGGTACATCAGCCCCAGCATTTT
cdr3_aa: CASSVGGGVHQPQHF

v_call: TRBV5-1
d_call: NA
j_call: TRBJ1-2
clone_size: NA
cdr3_length: 14
cdr3_nt: TGCGCCAGCAGCCGGACAGCTTCGGCCTATGGCTACACCTTC
cdr3_aa: CASSRTASAYGYTF

v_call: TRBV27
d_call: NA
j_call: TRBJ1-4
clone_size: NA
cdr3_length: 16
cdr3_nt: TGTGCCAGCAGTCTCAGACAGCTTGCAACTAATGAAAAACTGTTTTTT
cdr3_aa: CASSLRQLATNEKLFF

v_call: TRBV6-5
d_call: TRBD2
j_call: TRBJ2-3
clone_size: NA
cdr3_length: 13
cdr3_nt: TGTGCCAGCAGCCCCGCGGGAGCCGATACGCAGTATTTT
cdr3_aa: CASSPAGADTQYF

v_call: TRBV5-1
d_call: TRBD1
j_call: TRBJ2-7
clone_size: NA
cdr3_length: 15
cdr3_nt: TGCGCCAGCAGGCAAGCCGGGACAGGGCTTTACGAGCAGTACTTC
cdr3_aa: CASRQAGTGLYEQYF

v_call: TRBV4-1
d_call: NA
j_call: TRBJ1-1
clone_size: NA
cdr3_length: 16
cdr3_nt: TGCGCCAGCAGCCAAGTATGGGGAGGCAGTAGCACTGAAGCTTTCTTT
cdr3_aa: CASSQVWGGSSTEAFF

v_call: TRBV13
d_call: NA
j_call: TRBJ2-7
clone_size: NA
cdr3_length: 14
cdr3_nt: TGTGCCAGCAGCTGTCAACCGGACTACTACGAGCAGTACTTC
cdr3_aa: CASSCQPDYYEQYF

v_call: TRBV15
d_call: NA
j_call: TRBJ2-5
clone_size: NA
cdr3_length: 14
cdr3_nt: TGTGCCACCAGCAGGGGGACAACTGAAGAGACCCAGTACTTC
cdr3_aa: CATSRGTTEETQYF

v_call: TRBV6-6
d_call: NA
j_call: TRBJ1-1
clone_size: NA
cdr3_length: 14
cdr3_nt: TGTGCCAGCAGTTCCTTATCTACGAATTCTGAAGCTTTCTTT
cdr3_aa: CASSSLSTNSEAFF

v_call: TRBV27
d_call: TRBD1
j_call: TRBJ2-2
clone_size: NA
cdr3_length: 15
cdr3_nt: TGTGCCAGCTCACCTGGACAGGGTAGTACCGGGGAGCTGTTTTTT
cdr3_aa: CASSPGQGSTGELFF

v_call: TRBV7-9
d_call: NA
j_call: TRBJ2-7
clone_size: NA
cdr3_length: 14
cdr3_nt: TGTGCCACAGAAGGCGGACTCTCGGACTGGGAGCAGTACTTC
cdr3_aa: CATEGGLSDWEQYF

v_call: TRBV5-4
d_call: NA
j_call: TRBJ1-1
clone_size: NA
cdr3_length: 14
cdr3_nt: TGTGCCAGCAGCTTGGGTGGTAGAGACACTGAAGCTTTCTTT
cdr3_aa: CASSLGGRDTEAFF

v_call: TRBV4-1
d_call: NA
j_call: TRBJ2-7
clone_size: NA
cdr3_length: 15
cdr3_nt: TGCGCCAGCAGCCAGTTCCCGGGACATACCTACGAGCAGTACTTC
cdr3_aa: CASSQFPGHTYEQYF

v_call: TRBV15
d_call: NA
j_call: TRBJ2-3
clone_size: once
cdr3_length: 13
cdr3_nt: TGTGCCACCAGCAGAGCCGGGGCAGATACGCAGTATTTT
cdr3_aa: CATSRAGADTQYF

v_call: TRBV7-3
d_call: NA
j_call: TRBJ1-2
clone_size: NA
cdr3_length: 13
cdr3_nt: TGTGCCAGCAGCTTAACAGGGGGAGACGGCTACACCTTC
cdr3_aa: CASSLTGGDGYTF

v_call: TRBV6-5
d_call: NA
j_call: TRBJ2-7
clone_size: NA
cdr3_length: 12
cdr3_nt: TGTGCCAGCAGGACAGGCTCCTACGAGCAGTACTTC
cdr3_aa: CASRTGSYEQYF

v_call: TRBV19
d_call: TRBD1
j_call: TRBJ2-2
clone_size: NA
cdr3_length: 18
cdr3_nt: TGTGCCAGTAGTCCTGGGGCACCGGGACAGGGCCTAACCGGGGAGCTGTTTTTT
cdr3_aa: CASSPGAPGQGLTGELFF

v_call: TRBV28
d_call: NA
j_call: TRBJ1-6
clone_size: NA
cdr3_length: 15
cdr3_nt: TGTGCCAGCAGTCAGGAGCAGGGGTGGTTTTCACCCCTCCACTTT
cdr3_aa: CASSQEQGWFSPLHF

v_call: TRBV28
d_call: TRBD1
j_call: TRBJ1-3
clone_size: few
cdr3_length: 14
cdr3_nt: TGTGCCAGCTGGACAGGGGGCGATGGAAACACCATATATTTT
cdr3_aa: CASWTGGDGNTIYF

v_call: TRBV18
d_call: TRBD1
j_call: TRBJ1-2
clone_size: NA
cdr3_length: 14
cdr3_nt: TGTGCCAGCTCACCACTACAGGGGGACTATGGCTACACCTTC
cdr3_aa: CASSPLQGDYGYTF

v_call: TRBV11-2
d_call: NA
j_call: TRBJ2-1
clone_size: NA
cdr3_length: 14
cdr3_nt: TGTGCCAGCAGCGGGTCGGGACTCCTCGCGGAGCAGTTCTTC
cdr3_aa: CASSGSGLLAEQFF

v_call: TRBV11-2
d_call: TRBD1
j_call: TRBJ2-1
clone_size: NA
cdr3_length: 14
cdr3_nt: TGTGCCAGCAGCAAGGGGGCGTGGGACAATGAGCAGTTCTTC
cdr3_aa: CASSKGAWDNEQFF

v_call: TRBV27
d_call: NA
j_call: TRBJ1-2
clone_size: NA
cdr3_length: 12
cdr3_nt: TGTGCCAGCAGTTACGACAGACATGGCTACACCTTC
cdr3_aa: CASSYDRHGYTF

v_call: TRBV27
d_call: TRBD1
j_call: TRBJ2-3
clone_size: NA
cdr3_length: 14
cdr3_nt: TGTGCCAGCAGTTTGGACAGGGGCACAGATACGCAGTATTTT
cdr3_aa: CASSLDRGTDTQYF

v_call: TRBV30
d_call: TRBD1
j_call: TRBJ1-5
clone_size: once
cdr3_length: 13
cdr3_nt: TGTGCCTGGGAAGGACAGGGGAGGCAGCCCCAGCATTTT
cdr3_aa: CAWEGQGRQPQHF

v_call: TRBV7-9
d_call: NA
j_call: TRBJ1-4
clone_size: NA
cdr3_length: 14
cdr3_nt: TGTGCCAGCAGGCCTGGTCTGGGGGGGGAAAAACTGTTTTTT
cdr3_aa: CASRPGLGGEKLFF

v_call: TRBV9
d_call: NA
j_call: TRBJ2-3
clone_size: once
cdr3_length: 11
cdr3_nt: TGTGCCAGCAGCGTCGGGGATACGCAGTATTTT
cdr3_aa: CASSVGDTQYF

v_call: TRBV18
d_call: NA
j_call: TRBJ2-1
clone_size: NA
cdr3_length: 17
cdr3_nt: TGTGCCAGCTCACTCGTTTTCCGTGGGCTAGCGAGAAATGAGCAGTTCTTC
cdr3_aa: CASSLVFRGLARNEQFF

v_call: TRBV11-2
d_call: NA
j_call: TRBJ1-1
clone_size: NA
cdr3_length: 13
cdr3_nt: TGTGCCAGCAGCTCGGTTTTGAACACTGAAGCTTTCTTT
cdr3_aa: CASSSVLNTEAFF

v_call: TRBV5-4
d_call: TRBD1
j_call: TRBJ2-7
clone_size: NA
cdr3_length: 17
cdr3_nt: TGTGCCAGCAGCTTTTACGGGACAGGGGGTCTTACCTACGAGCAGTACTTC
cdr3_aa: CASSFYGTGGLTYEQYF

v_call: TRBV30
d_call: NA
j_call: TRBJ1-5
clone_size: few
cdr3_length: 14
cdr3_nt: TGTGCCTGGAGTAGGGACACCGGTAATCAGCCCCAGCATTTT
cdr3_aa: CAWSRDTGNQPQHF

v_call: TRBV5-8
d_call: TRBD2
j_call: TRBJ2-7
clone_size: NA
cdr3_length: 15
cdr3_nt: TGTGCCAGCAGCTCGTTTAGCGGGAGGGCCTACGAGCAGTACTTC
cdr3_aa: CASSSFSGRAYEQYF

v_call: TRBV5-1
d_call: TRBD2
j_call: TRBJ2-1
clone_size: NA
cdr3_length: 15
cdr3_nt: TGCGCCAGCAGCAGCCTAGCGGAGGGAAGCGATGAGCAGTTCTTC
cdr3_aa: CASSSLAEGSDEQFF

v_call: TRBV7-2
d_call: NA
j_call: TRBJ2-7
clone_size: NA
cdr3_length: 12
cdr3_nt: TGTGCCAGCAGCCTCCCCTCTAGAGAGCAGTACTTC
cdr3_aa: CASSLPSREQYF

v_call: TRBV12-5
d_call: TRBD2
j_call: TRBJ2-5
clone_size: NA
cdr3_length: 16
cdr3_nt: TGTGCTAGTGGTCCCGGGCGGGGGGGCCCAGGAGAGACCCAGTACTTC
cdr3_aa: CASGPGRGGPGETQYF

v_call: TRBV5-1
d_call: NA
j_call: TRBJ1-4
clone_size: NA
cdr3_length: 14
cdr3_nt: TGCGCCAGCAGCAGGGCGGGTTCTAATGAAAAACTGTTTTTT
cdr3_aa: CASSRAGSNEKLFF

v_call: TRBV6-5
d_call: TRBD1
j_call: TRBJ2-7
clone_size: NA
cdr3_length: 14
cdr3_nt: TGTGCCAGCAGTAACCAGCAGGGGGCGGGGGAGCAGTACTTC
cdr3_aa: CASSNQQGAGEQYF

v_call: TRBV6-4
d_call: NA
j_call: TRBJ1-1
clone_size: NA
cdr3_length: 16
cdr3_nt: TGTGCCAGCAGTGACTCACCCGGGACAATGAACACTGAAGCTTTCTTC
cdr3_aa: CASSDSPGTMNTEAFF

v_call: TRBV6-5
d_call: TRBD2
j_call: TRBJ2-7
clone_size: NA
cdr3_length: 15
cdr3_nt: TGTGCCAGCAGCTCAGGACTAGCGGGAGTCTACGAGCAGTACTTC
cdr3_aa: CASSSGLAGVYEQYF

v_call: TRBV7-2
d_call: NA
j_call: TRBJ2-7
clone_size: NA
cdr3_length: 13
cdr3_nt: TGTGCCAGCAGCATCCGACAGGATTACGAGCAGTACTTC
cdr3_aa: CASSIRQDYEQYF

v_call: TRBV5-1
d_call: TRBD2
j_call: TRBJ2-1
clone_size: NA
cdr3_length: 19
cdr3_nt: TGCGCCAGCAGCTTGGAGGGACTAGCGGGTAGGAGCTCCTACAATGAGCAGTTCTTC
cdr3_aa: CASSLEGLAGRSSYNEQFF

v_call: TRBV7-9
d_call: TRBD2
j_call: TRBJ2-7
clone_size: NA
cdr3_length: 14
cdr3_nt: TGTGCCAGCAGCTTAGATGGGAGGGGAGACGAGCAGTACTTC
cdr3_aa: CASSLDGRGDEQYF